Each of the 10 T cell receptor beta chains below was sequenced from the same sample in a study of T cell repertoires in cytomegalovirus infection. TCRdb called the reads again in MiXCR, with one record for every CDR3 protein. The sample contains roughly 230,000 distinct CDR3 sequences, about a sixth of which appear only once. The material sequenced was CD8+ T cells from PBMCs. The source is a human donor in good health (CMV status not recorded). Some clones in this sample may be carry-over from other donors' samples.

The rearrangement links TRBV9 to TRBJ2-3; D unclear. The V and J ends lost 4 bases and 2 bases respectively, with 17 bases between them. CDR3 size: 16 residues. The germline gives CDR1 SGDLS, CDR2 YYNGEE. CDR3 region: CASSPALVFLTDTQYF. Written as DNA, the CDR3 is TGTGCCAGCAGCCCAGCCCTAGTATTCCTCACAGATACGCAGTATTTT.

This clonotype was picked up many times. The V call is TRBV12-3 or TRBV12-4, the J call TRBJ1-1; a possible D gene is TRBD1 (6 bases). The CDR3 sequence is 16 residues long. V was trimmed by 2 bases and J by 1 base, leaving 14 bases between them. The DNA of the CDR3 is TGTGCCAGCAGTTTAAAACAGGGAGAAAGGAACACTGAAGCTTTCTTT. Amino acid sequence: CASSLKQGERNTEAFF.

This clonotype was seen just once. A read error may explain this, as a much larger clone is one base away. The chain has TRBV28 and TRBJ2-3; D unresolved. Germline assignment: CDR1 MDHEN and CDR2 SYDVKM. The CDR3 totals 14 residues. V was cut by 6 bases and J by 0 bases, with 10 bases left in between. In DNA form, the CDR3 reads TGTGCCAGCAGGACATGGGCTAGCACAGATACGCAGTATTTT. Translating gives CASRTWASTDTQYF.

This clonotype was seen many times. The J gene is TRBJ1-1, the V gene TRBV5-1; D gene uncertain. The germline V and J ends were trimmed by 4 bases and 3 bases, with 13 bases remaining between them. The CDR3 loop spans 14 amino acids. In germline, CDR1 is SGHRS, CDR2 YFSETQ. Here the CDR3 reads CASSLAGSYTEAFF. CDR3 sequence (DNA): TGCGCCAGCAGCCTCGCGGGATCCTACACTGAAGCTTTCTTT.

This clonotype was seen a handful of times. The genes are TRBV6-2 or TRBV6-3 and TRBJ2-7; a weak D match, TRBD2 (5 bases). CDR1 is MNHEY and CDR2 is SVGEGT in the germline V gene. The V end was cut by 5 bases, the J end by 4 bases, with 9 bases between. CDR3 size: 12 residues. The chain's CDR3 is CASSGREYEQYF. CDR3 bases: TGTGCCAGCAGTGGTAGGGAGTACGAGCAGTACTTC.

The chain recombines TRBV20-1 with TRBJ2-7; no clear D gene. The ends were cut back, 5 bases at V and 0 bases at J, with 14 bases in the middle. The CDR3 consists of 14 residues. Germline CDR1 reads DFQATT; CDR2 reads SNEGSKA (reference sequence). In nucleotides, the CDR3 is TGCAGTGCTTCTGACCTCACGAGCTCCTACGAGCAGTACTTC. It is translated as CSASDLTSSYEQYF.

The genes are TRBV4-1 and TRBJ2-5; 10 bases are shared with TRBD2. V dropped 0 bases and J dropped 2; count of bases not matched to a gene: 6. The germline CDR1 and CDR2 sequences are MGHRA and YSYEKL. The CDR3 is made up of 17 amino acids. The CDR3 coding sequence is TGCGCCAGCAGCCAAGACCAGCTAGCGGGGGATCAAGAGACCCAGTACTTC. Residues: CASSQDQLAGDQETQYF.

V and J are TRBV7-6 and TRBJ1-1; D unclear. V gave up 0 bases and J gave up 5 bases, with 7 bases separating them. This CDR3 spans 13 amino acids. CDR1 SGHVS and CDR2 FNYEAQ come from the germline V gene. CDR3 amino acids: CASSLAAWTEAFF. CDR3 DNA: TGTGCCAGCAGCTTAGCCGCATGGACTGAAGCTTTCTTT.

This clonotype was seen many times. The junction departs from the called germline gene at one end, perhaps through a read error. Here the CDR3 DNA reads TGTGCCAGCAGCTTATGGGGGAATCAGCCCCAGCATTTT. It is translated as CASSLWGNQPQHF. The J gene is TRBJ1-5, the V gene TRBV27, with TRBD1 as a possible D gene (5 bases). Germline V gene sequence: CDR1 MNHEY, CDR2 SMNVEV (reference sequence). This CDR3 comprises 13 residues.

This clonotype was counted many times. V usage is TRBV11-2 and J usage is TRBJ2-7; D is unclear. V shed 5 bases and J shed 0 bases, with 8 bases lying between them. Looked up from germline, CDR1 is SGHAT and CDR2 is FQNNGV. There are 13 residues in the CDR3. The CDR3 DNA follows: TGTGCCAGCAGCCCCCCGGGCTCCTACGAGCAGTACTTC. It specifies CASSPPGSYEQYF.